The rows below give T cell receptor beta chains drawn from one sample of a study of identical twins. TCRdb ran MiXCR on the 5' RACE reads and lists one entry per CDR3 protein. The sample has about 690,000 distinct CDR3 sequences; around 20% are singletons. These same records also appear under a second study, on T cells expressing NK-cell markers.

The sample was PBMCs. The receptor source for this set is a young woman in good health. Each CDR3 is given without its conserved first and last residue.

v_call	j_call	cdr3_aa
TRBV4-3	TRBJ2-3	ASSHSGRGTDTQY
TRBV12-3/TRBV12-4	TRBJ1-2	ASRPRTGVNGYT
TRBV2	TRBJ2-2	ASRTQGSGELF
TRBV10-3	TRBJ2-7	AIGEGQSQDYEQY
TRBV2	TRBJ2-5	ASSYDMTGGETQY
TRBV7-6	TRBJ2-2	ASSLERGGELF
TRBV10-3	TRBJ2-2	AISESGRGTNTGELF
TRBV7-9	TRBJ2-7	ASSQDREVDEQY
TRBV5-1	TRBJ2-1	ASSLAGLSNEQF
TRBV20-1	TRBJ2-4	SASVRLAKNIQY
TRBV10-2	TRBJ1-5	ASSDFERGRQPQH
TRBV20-1	TRBJ2-2	CARARWKAGDHTGELF
TRBV19	TRBJ2-1	ASSSRTSGGLYNEQF
TRBV20-1	TRBJ2-7	SATLGLFPIEQY
TRBV5-1	TRBJ2-5	ASSPKKHMGETQY
TRBV12-3/TRBV12-4	TRBJ2-2	ASTSRTFTGELF
TRBV5-1	TRBJ1-6	ASSLGTNNSPLH
TRBV12-3/TRBV12-4	TRBJ2-4	ASSKGGQNIQY
TRBV29-1	TRBJ1-2	SVESPRGYT
TRBV5-6	TRBJ2-1	ASSQLTTITYNEQF
TRBV29-1	TRBJ1-1	SVTAGSTEAF
TRBV5-1	TRBJ2-7	ASSSRDYPSYEQY
TRBV5-5	TRBJ1-1	ASSLGVSRGNTEAF
TRBV5-6	TRBJ1-1	ASSHTGRDTEAF
TRBV11-1	TRBJ2-6	ASSLRARGLNGANVLT
TRBV12-3/TRBV12-4	TRBJ2-7	ASSLVEAEQY
TRBV7-8	TRBJ1-2	ASSPTVLNGYT
TRBV11-2	TRBJ2-5	ASSLTGWETQY
TRBV9	TRBJ2-3	ASSVAPGSTDTQY
TRBV5-1	TRBJ2-5	ASSFAPRLATETQY
TRBV7-3	TRBJ2-1	ASSLEQDNEQF
TRBV6-6	TRBJ2-7	ASRGPLEQY
TRBV11-2	TRBJ2-1	ASSRRSGTPHNEQF
TRBV29-1	TRBJ2-1	SVAPGSPHEQF
TRBV7-8	TRBJ1-1	ASSPPRTANTEAF
TRBV12-3/TRBV12-4	TRBJ2-3	ASKRAATDTQY
TRBV7-2	TRBJ2-2	ASSLGLAGSFTGELF
TRBV12-3/TRBV12-4	TRBJ1-1	ASTLRGEAF
TRBV10-3	TRBJ2-7	AISLVAGTYEQY
TRBV12-3/TRBV12-4	TRBJ1-2	ASSLGAGQNYGYT
TRBV20-1	TRBJ1-6	SARVGRGTDNSPLH
TRBV20-1	TRBJ1-1	SASRVTGGVAAF
TRBV5-1	TRBJ2-7	ASSPILGASSYEQY
TRBV7-8	TRBJ1-1	ASSPSRANTEAF
TRBV7-9	TRBJ1-1	ASSFAGKMNTEAF
TRBV5-1	TRBJ1-1	ASTIERDTEAF
TRBV29-1	TRBJ2-2	SVTFSGGSGAGELF
TRBV20-1	TRBJ1-5	SARGSQGGQPQH
TRBV5-6	TRBJ1-6	ASSFGGVFASLH
TRBV7-2	TRBJ2-7	ASSLVGGPAYEQY
TRBV20-1	TRBJ2-3	SARSESTDTQY
TRBV7-2	TRBJ2-7	ASSPPGVNHEQY
TRBV7-2	TRBJ2-5	ASSLDYEETQY